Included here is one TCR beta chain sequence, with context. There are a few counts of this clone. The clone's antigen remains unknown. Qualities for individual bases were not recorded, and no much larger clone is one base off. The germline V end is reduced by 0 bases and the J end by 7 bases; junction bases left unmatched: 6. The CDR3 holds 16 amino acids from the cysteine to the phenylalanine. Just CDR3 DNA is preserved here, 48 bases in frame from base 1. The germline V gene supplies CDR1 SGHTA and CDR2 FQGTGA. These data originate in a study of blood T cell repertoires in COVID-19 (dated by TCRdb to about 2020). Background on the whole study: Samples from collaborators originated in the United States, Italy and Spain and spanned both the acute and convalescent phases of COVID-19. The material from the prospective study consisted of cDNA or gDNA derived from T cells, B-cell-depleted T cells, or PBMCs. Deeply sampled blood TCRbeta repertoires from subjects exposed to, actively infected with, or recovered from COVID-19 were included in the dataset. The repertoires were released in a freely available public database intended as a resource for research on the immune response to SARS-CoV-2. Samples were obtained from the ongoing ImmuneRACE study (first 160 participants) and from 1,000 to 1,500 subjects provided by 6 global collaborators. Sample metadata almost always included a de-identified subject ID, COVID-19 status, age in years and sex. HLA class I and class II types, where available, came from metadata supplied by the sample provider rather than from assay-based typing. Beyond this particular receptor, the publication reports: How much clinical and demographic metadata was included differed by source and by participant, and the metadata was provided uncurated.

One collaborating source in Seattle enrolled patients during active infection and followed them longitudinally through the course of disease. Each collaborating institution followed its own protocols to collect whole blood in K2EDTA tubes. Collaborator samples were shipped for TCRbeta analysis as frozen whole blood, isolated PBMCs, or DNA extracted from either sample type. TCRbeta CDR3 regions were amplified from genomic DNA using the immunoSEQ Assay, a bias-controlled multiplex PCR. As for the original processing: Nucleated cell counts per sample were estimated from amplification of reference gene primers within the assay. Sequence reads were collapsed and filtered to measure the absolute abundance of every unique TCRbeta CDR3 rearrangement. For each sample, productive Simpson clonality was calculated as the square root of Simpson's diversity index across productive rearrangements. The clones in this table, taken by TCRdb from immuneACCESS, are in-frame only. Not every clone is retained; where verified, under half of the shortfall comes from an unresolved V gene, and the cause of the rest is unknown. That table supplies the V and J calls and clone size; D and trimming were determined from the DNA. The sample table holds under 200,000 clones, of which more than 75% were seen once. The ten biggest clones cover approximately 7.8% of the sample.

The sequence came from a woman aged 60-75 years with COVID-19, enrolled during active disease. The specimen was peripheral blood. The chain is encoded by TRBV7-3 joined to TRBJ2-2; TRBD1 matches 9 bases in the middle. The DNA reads TGTGCCAGCAGCTTAACGGGGACAGGGAATCACGGGGAGCTGTTTTTT. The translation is CASSLTGTGNHGELFF.